This T cell receptor beta chain was sequenced for a study of T-cell reconstitution after alpha-beta-depleted transplantation in children. Of note for this clonotype: Its antigen is currently unknown.

Study-level points and caveats: Alpha-beta T cells present about two months after transplant were reported to originate from several hundred expanded graft clones. Surviving recipient T cells and thymic progenitors produced the high day-60 TCRbeta diversity seen in some patients. From newly produced T cells came most of the T-cell counts and diversity one year after transplant.

Per the germline V gene, CDR1 is SGHKS and CDR2 is YYEKEE (reference sequence). Trimming took off 9 bases at V and 7 bases at J, with 16 bases between the two ends. This CDR3 comprises 12 residues. This sample's TCRbeta library carried unique molecular identifier barcodes. TCRdb re-analysed the PCR reads in MiXCR, keeping a single row per CDR3 protein. The sample lists 200,000 or so distinct CDR3 sequences; 6.3% were seen once. This specimen consisted of PBMCs, obtained before TCRalphabeta/CD19-depleted stem cell transplant. The receptor was derived from a girl in the first two years of life with combined immunodeficiency, due to receive a stem cell transplant. The genes are TRBV5-5 and TRBJ1-1, with unresolved D. The CDR3 DNA sequence: TGTGCCACCAAGTGCCCGGAGGGTGAAGCTTTCTTT. Its protein is CATKCPEGEAFF.